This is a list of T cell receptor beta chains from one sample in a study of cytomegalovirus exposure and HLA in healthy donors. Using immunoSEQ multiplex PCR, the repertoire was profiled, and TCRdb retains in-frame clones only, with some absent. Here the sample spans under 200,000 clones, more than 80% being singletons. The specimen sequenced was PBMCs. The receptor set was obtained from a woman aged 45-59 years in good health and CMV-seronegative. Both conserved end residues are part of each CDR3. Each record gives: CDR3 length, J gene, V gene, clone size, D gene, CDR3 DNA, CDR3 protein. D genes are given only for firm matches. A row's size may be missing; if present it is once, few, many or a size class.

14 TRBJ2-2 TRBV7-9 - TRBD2 TGTGCCAGCAGCCCACTAGCGGGAGCCGGGGAGCTGTTTTTT CASSPLAGAGELFF
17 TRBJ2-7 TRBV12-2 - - TGTGCAAGTCGCGCCTTGGTTTGGTACCCTACGTGTAAGGAGCAGTACTTC CASRALVWYPTCKEQYF
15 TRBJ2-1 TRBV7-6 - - TGTGCCAGCAGCTTGGGGGGAATCTCCTACAATGAGCAGTTCTTC CASSLGGISYNEQFF
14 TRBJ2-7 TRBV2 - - TGTGCCAGCATGCCTGGGAGGGGGGTCTACGAGCAGTACTTC CASMPGRGVYEQYF
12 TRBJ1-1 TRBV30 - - TGTGCCTGGAGTCTTAGGGGCACTGAAGCTTTCTTT CAWSLRGTEAFF
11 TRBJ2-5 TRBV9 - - TGTGCCAGCAGCCCGGGGGAGACCCAGTACTTC CASSPGETQYF
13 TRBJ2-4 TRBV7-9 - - TGTGCCAGCAGCCCCCCGGGAGCGAGGTCTCAGTACTTC CASSPPGARSQYF
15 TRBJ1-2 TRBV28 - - TGTGCCAGCAGTTTTATGGGGGCGTCTCCCTATGGCTACACCTTC CASSFMGASPYGYTF
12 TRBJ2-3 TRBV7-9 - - TGTTCCAGCAGCCGTAACAGCTATTCAGGGCATTTT CSSSRNSYSGHF
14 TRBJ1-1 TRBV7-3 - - TGTGCCAGCAGCTTTGGGGGGTCACGTACTGAAGCTTTCTTT CASSFGGSRTEAFF
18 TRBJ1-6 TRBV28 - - TGTGCCAGCAGAAGGGTCGGGGGGGGGCTCTGGGATGATTCACCCCTCCACTTT CASRRVGGGLWDDSPLHF
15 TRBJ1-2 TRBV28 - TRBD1 TGTGCCAGCAGTCGCGGACAGGGAGCTAACTATGGCTACACCTTC CASSRGQGANYGYTF
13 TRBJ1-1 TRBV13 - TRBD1 TGTGCCAGCCGAAGGGGGCTCGACACTGAAGCTTTCTTT CASRRGLDTEAFF
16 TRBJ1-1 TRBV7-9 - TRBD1 TGTGCCAGCAGTGATAACAGGGGCTACGAGGACACTGAAGCTTTCTTT CASSDNRGYEDTEAFF
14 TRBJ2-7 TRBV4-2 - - TGTGCCAGCAGCCAAGTCTCTAATAGCCACGAGCAGTACTTC CASSQVSNSHEQYF
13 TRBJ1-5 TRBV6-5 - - TGTGCCAGCTCTAGCAGCCACAATCAGCCCCAGCATTTT CASSSSHNQPQHF
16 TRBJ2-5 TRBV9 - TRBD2 TGTGCCAGCAGCGCCGGTTTAGCGGGAGGTGGGGAGACCCAGTACTTC CASSAGLAGGGETQYF
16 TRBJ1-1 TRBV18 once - TGTGCCAGCTCACCTCAGACAGGCCGAATGAACACTGAAGCTTTCTTT CASSPQTGRMNTEAFF
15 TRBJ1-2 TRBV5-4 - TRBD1 TGTGCCGGCAGCTGGGGGACAGGGGGCAACTATGGCTACACCTTC CAGSWGTGGNYGYTF
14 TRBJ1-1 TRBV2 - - TGTGCCAGCAGGGTGAATAGGGGGAACACTGAAGCTTTCTTT CASRVNRGNTEAFF
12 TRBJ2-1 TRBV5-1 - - TGCGCCAGCAGCTTGGCAGTCAATGAGCAGTTCTTC CASSLAVNEQFF
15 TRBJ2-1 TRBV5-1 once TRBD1 TGCGCCAGCAGCTCGCTAGGGGGCCGAGGTGTTGAGCAGTTCTTC CASSSLGGRGVEQFF
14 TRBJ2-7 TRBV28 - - TGTGCCAGCAGTTTCGGGGGAAACCACTACGAGCAGTACTTC CASSFGGNHYEQYF